The TCR beta chain under discussion was sequenced for a study of blood T cell repertoires in COVID-19. Study context: Spain, Italy and the United States supplied samples that represented acute and convalescent COVID-19. The cDNA or gDNA used as material had been derived from T cells, B-cell-depleted T cells, or PBMCs.

Which cohort a participant joined came from the clinical history participants gave. Produced via immunoSEQ multiplex PCR; TCRdb's table is partial and in-frame only. The repertoire consists of roughly 260,000 clones, with roughly 87% occurring once and the leading ten covering roughly 6%. Germline V gene lookup returns CDR1 SGHNT and CDR2 YYREEE (reference sequence). Trimming took 2 bases from V and 4 from J; bases not matched to a gene: 11. The CDR3 is 17 residues long. This sequence was found in a woman aged 25-40 years with acute COVID-19. The sample was PBMCs or T cells enriched from blood (not recorded which). The V call is TRBV5-4, the J call TRBJ1-1; 10 bases agree with TRBD1. The chain's CDR3 is CASSLWTGGIVGTEAFF. CDR3 DNA: TGTGCCAGCAGCTTATGGACAGGGGGGATTGTGGGCACTGAAGCTTTCTTT.